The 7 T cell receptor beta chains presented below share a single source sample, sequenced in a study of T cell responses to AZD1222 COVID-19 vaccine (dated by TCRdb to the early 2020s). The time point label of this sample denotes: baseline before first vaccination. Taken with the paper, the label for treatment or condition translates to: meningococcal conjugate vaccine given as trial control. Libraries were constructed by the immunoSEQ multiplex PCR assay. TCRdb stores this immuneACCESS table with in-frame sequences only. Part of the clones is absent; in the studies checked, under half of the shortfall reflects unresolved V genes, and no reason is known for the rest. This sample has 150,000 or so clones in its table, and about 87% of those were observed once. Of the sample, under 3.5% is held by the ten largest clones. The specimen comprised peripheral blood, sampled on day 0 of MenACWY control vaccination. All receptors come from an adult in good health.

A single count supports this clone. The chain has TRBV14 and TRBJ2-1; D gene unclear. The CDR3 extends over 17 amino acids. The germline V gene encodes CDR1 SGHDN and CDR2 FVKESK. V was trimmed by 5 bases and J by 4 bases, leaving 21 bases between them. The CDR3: CASSRMPGEPRYNEQFF. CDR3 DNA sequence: TGTGCCAGCAGCAGAATGCCCGGAGAGCCTCGGTACAATGAGCAGTTCTTC.

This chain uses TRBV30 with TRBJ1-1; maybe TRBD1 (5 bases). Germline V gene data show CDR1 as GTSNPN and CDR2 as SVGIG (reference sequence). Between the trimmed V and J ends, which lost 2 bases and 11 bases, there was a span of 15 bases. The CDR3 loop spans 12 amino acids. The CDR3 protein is CAWSFSGASAFF. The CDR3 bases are TGTGCCTGGAGTTTCTCCGGGGCGTCGGCTTTCTTT.

This CDR3 is CASSPSVGTEAFF. Here the CDR3 DNA reads TGTGCCAGCTCACCCTCGGTGGGCACTGAAGCTTTCTTT. The chain employs TRBV18 and TRBJ1-1; no firm D call. CDR1 KGHSH and CDR2 LQKENI come from the germline V gene. V was pared by 3 bases and J by 4 bases, with 9 bases between. The CDR3 extends over 13 amino acids.

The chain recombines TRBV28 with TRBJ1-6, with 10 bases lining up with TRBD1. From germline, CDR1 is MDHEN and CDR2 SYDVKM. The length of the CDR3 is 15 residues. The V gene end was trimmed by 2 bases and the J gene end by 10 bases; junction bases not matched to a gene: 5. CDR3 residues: CASSLPGTGVSPLHF. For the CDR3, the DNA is TGTGCCAGCAGTTTACCCGGGACAGGGGTATCACCCCTCCACTTT.

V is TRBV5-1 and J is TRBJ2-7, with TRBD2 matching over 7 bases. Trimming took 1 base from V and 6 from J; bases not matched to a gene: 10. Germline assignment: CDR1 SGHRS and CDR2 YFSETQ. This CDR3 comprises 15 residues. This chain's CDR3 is CASSLSAGVSGEQYF. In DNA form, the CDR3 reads TGCGCCAGCAGCTTGTCTGCGGGAGTCAGTGGCGAGCAGTACTTC.

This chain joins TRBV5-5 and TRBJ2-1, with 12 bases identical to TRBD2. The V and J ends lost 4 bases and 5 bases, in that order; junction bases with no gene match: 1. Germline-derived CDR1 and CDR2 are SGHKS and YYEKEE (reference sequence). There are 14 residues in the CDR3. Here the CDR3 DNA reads TGTGCCAGCAGCCGGACTAGCGGGAACAATGAGCAGTTCTTC. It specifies CASSRTSGNNEQFF.

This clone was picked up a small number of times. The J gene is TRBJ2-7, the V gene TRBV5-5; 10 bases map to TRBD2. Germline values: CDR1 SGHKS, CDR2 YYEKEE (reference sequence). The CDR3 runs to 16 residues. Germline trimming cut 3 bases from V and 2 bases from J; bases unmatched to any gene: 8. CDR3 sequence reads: CASSWTSGITAYEQYF. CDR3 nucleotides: TGTGCCAGCAGCTGGACTAGCGGCATTACCGCCTACGAGCAGTACTTC.